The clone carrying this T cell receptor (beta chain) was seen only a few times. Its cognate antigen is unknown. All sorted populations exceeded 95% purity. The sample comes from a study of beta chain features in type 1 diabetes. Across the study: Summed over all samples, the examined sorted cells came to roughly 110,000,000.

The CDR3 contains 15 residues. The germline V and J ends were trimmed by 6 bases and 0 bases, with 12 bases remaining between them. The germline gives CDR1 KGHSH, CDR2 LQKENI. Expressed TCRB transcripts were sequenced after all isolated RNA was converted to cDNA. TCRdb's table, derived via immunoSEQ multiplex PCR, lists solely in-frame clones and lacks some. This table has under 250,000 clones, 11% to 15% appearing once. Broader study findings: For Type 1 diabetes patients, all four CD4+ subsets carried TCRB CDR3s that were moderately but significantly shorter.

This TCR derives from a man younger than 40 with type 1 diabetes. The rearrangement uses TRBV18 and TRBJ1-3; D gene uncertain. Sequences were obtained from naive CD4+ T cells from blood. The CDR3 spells CASSEGQTSGNTIYF. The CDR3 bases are TGTGCCAGCTCCGAGGGTCAAACCTCTGGAAACACCATATATTTT.